This T cell receptor beta chain emerged from a study of regulatory T cells in long-lasting Graves disease (dated by TCRdb to about 2021). Describing the broader study: Persistent Graves' disease was defined as persistently positive TSH receptor autoantibodies together with antithyroid drug treatment for over 5 years. Patients with persistent Graves' disease were compared with patients with newly diagnosed Graves' disease using TCR sequencing and RNA sequencing of peripheral blood. The study was registered as a clinical trial and conducted in China. A total of 33 samples were covered by TCR sequencing, comprising approximately 13 persistent and about 20 newly diagnosed Graves' disease patients. On average, persistent Graves' disease patients in the clinical cohort had been on antithyroid drugs for about 10.3 years.

In light of the paper, this sample's time point label describes: persistent/refractory GD, antithyroid drugs over 5 years with positive TRAb. For both TCR sequencing and RNA sequencing, RNA was extracted from PBMCs using TRIzol. Graves' disease was diagnosed according to American Thyroid Association guidelines. The patients came from an endocrinology department in Xi'an, China. From each patient, 7.5 to 10 milliliters of peripheral blood was collected into an EDTA anticoagulant tube. Ficoll Paque Plus density gradient separation was used to isolate PBMCs, and no additional T cell sorting was done. An Agilent 2100 Bioanalyzer and agarose gel were used to check RNA quality, while a NanoDrop 2000 measured RNA concentration. Libraries were built with multiplex PCR. The sequencer was an Illumina HiSeq 4000. TCR beta libraries were built with iRepertoire HTBI primers and Arm-PCR amplification of CDR3 regions. Before sequencing, the PCR products underwent gel purification. The published analysis was carried out like this. A total of 62 TRBV and some 13 TRBJ segments were identified across samples and were used for gene usage analysis of CDR3 amino acid clonotypes. COPE and FqMerger were used to merge filtered high-quality paired reads into contigs. BLAST was used to align contigs to IMGT TRBV, TRBD and TRBJ reference genes, with CDR3 defined following IMGT. Highly expanded clones were defined as clonotypes with a frequency above 0.1%. Shannon entropy served as the measure of repertoire diversity, while the Gini coefficient captured V-J evenness. A clonotype found in more than one individual was treated as public. Using fastp at Q25 and MiXCR, TCRdb reprocessed the public reads and kept productive beta chains. Rows matching on CDR3 protein sequence are summarized as one entry with the most common DNA and genes. The V and J calls here are based on TCRdb, not the publication. The sample table lists over 300,000 distinct CDR3 sequences, roughly 21% of them with a count of one. The top ten clonotypes cover 29% of the sample.

Ten or more counts support this clonotype. Its antigen is unknown. No base quality information exists; no much larger clone differs at one position. Points the paper makes about the study in general: The authors noted that the small sample size was a limitation that may lower accuracy. Compared with newly diagnosed patients, patients with persistent Graves' disease had lower TCR Shannon entropy and fewer highly expanded clones, which suggests clonal expansion. A larger number of public clonotypes was shared among persistent patients (2,741) than among newly diagnosed patients (about 990). The study examined only peripheral blood because the primary lesion, thyroid tissue, could not be accessed. TRBV28, TRBJ1-2 and TRBJ2-5 were preferentially used in persistent disease, while TRBV20-1 and TRBJ2-1 were favored in newly diagnosed disease. Sequencing and analysis were restricted to the TCR beta chain.

Sequences MNHEY (CDR1) and SMNVEV (CDR2) are obtained from the germline V gene (reference sequence). At the junction V is shortened by 2 bases and J by 2 bases, with 15 bases in between. The CDR3, from cysteine to phenylalanine, totals 16 residues. The only DNA kept is the CDR3, 48 bases in frame from the first base. The receptor chain draws on TRBV27 and TRBJ1-1; tentative D gene TRBD1, with 5 bases matching. The input for sequencing was peripheral blood mononuclear cells (PBMCs), taken when the disease was refractory, from a patient treated with antithyroid drugs. The sequence came from a female donor with Graves disease. The nucleotides are TGTGCCAGCAGTTTAAGGGGAGGGGCTGGAAACACTGAAGCTTTCTTT. It codes for CASSLRGGAGNTEAFF.